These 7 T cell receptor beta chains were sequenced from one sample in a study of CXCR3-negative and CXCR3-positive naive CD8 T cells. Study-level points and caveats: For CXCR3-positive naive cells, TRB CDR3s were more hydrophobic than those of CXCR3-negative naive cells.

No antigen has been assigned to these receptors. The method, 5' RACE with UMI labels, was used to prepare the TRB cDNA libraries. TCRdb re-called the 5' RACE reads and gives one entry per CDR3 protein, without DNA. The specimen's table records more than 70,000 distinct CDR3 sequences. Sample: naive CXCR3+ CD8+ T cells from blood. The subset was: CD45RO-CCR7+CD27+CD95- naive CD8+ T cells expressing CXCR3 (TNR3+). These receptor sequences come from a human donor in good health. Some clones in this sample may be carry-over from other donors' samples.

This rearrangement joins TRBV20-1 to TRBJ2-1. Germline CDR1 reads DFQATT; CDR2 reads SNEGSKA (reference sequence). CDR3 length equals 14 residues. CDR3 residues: CSARDLGSYNEQFF.

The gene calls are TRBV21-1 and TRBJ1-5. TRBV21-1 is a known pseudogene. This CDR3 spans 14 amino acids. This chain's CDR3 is CASSTRGPNQPQHF.

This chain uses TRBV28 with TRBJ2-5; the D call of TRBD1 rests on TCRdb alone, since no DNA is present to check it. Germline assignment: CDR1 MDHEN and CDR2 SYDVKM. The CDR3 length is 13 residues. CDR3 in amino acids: CASTPGGGADQYF. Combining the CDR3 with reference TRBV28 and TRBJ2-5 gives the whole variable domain DVKVTQSSRYLVKRTGEKVFLECVQDMDHENMFWYRQDPGLGLRLIYFSYDVKMKEKGDIPEGYSVSREKKERFSLILESASTNQTSMYLCASTPGGGADQYFGPGTRLLVL.

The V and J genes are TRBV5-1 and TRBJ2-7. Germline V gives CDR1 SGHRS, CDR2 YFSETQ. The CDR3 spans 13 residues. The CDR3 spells CASSGGTTYEQYF.

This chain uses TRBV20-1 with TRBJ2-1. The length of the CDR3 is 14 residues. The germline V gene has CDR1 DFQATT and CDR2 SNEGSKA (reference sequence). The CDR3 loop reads CSARGFDTYNEQFF.

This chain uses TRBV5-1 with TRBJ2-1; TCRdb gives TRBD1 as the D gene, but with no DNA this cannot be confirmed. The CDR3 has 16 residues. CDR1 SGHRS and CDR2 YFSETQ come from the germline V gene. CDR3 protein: CASSLGGSNRDNEQFF.

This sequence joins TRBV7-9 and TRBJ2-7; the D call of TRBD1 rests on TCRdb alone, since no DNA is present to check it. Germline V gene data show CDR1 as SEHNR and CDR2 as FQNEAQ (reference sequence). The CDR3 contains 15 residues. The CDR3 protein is CASSLGTRISYEQYF.